Sequencing of this TCR beta chain was carried out in a study of Graves' ophthalmopathy and Graves' hyperthyroidism. Study findings and constraints: For predicting ophthalmopathy progression, the model had 55% to 71% sensitivity and approximately 72% specificity.

J lost 2 bases, V lost 4 bases, and 14 bases had no gene match. This CDR3 is built from 18 residues. Amplification of TCR beta CDR3 regions used RNA transcripts. The authors performed first-round RT-PCR with HTBI primers and then a second-round multiplex PCR. One entry per CDR3 protein, called by TCRdb with MiXCR from the multiplex PCR reads. Here the sample spans some 160,000 distinct CDR3 sequences, 30% to 45% being singletons. Around 10 ml of fresh blood yielded the PBMCs by density gradient. This clonotype was seen many times. Its cognate antigen is unknown. V and J are TRBV12-3 or TRBV12-4 and TRBJ1-5; 7 positions agree with TRBD1. Material for sequencing was peripheral blood. The TCR was taken from a man younger than 40 with Graves' ophthalmopathy. The CDR3 region is CASSSTNRGMGGNQPQHF. CDR3 DNA sequence: TGTGCCAGCAGTTCTACTAACAGGGGAATGGGAGGCAATCAGCCCCAGCATTTT.